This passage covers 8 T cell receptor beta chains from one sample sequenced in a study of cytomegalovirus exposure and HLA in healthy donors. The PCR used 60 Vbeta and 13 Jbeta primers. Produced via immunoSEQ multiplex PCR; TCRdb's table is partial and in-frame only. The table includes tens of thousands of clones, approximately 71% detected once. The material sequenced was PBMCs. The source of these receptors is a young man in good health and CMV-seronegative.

DNA of the CDR3: TGTGCCAGCAGACCCTCGGGTGGGGCGGACTATGGCTACACCTTC. Translated, it gives CASRPSGGADYGYTF. This rearrangement joins TRBV27 to TRBJ1-2, with a possible D match to TRBD1 (5 bases). Trimming shortened V by 6 bases and J by 3 bases, and 17 bases separated the two germline ends. Germline loops: CDR1 MNHEY, CDR2 SMNVEV (reference sequence). The CDR3 loop spans 15 amino acids.

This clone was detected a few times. The CDR3 DNA reads TGTGCCAGCAGTGATGCTACAGTGAACACCGGGGAGCTGTTTTTT. The encoded protein is CASSDATVNTGELFF. The chain uses TRBV25-1 and TRBJ2-2, with D uncertain. This CDR3 is 15 amino acids long. CDR1 is MGHDK and CDR2 is SYGVNS in the germline V gene. V lost 3 bases to trimming and J lost 1 base, with 9 bases between them.

This CDR3 is CASSLAEAEAFF. Written as DNA, the CDR3 is TGTGCCAGCAGCTTAGCCGAGGCTGAAGCTTTCTTT. The chain has TRBV7-9 and TRBJ1-1, with D hard to call. This CDR3 has 12 amino acids. CDR1 SEHNR and CDR2 FQNEAQ come from the germline V gene (reference sequence). Trimming took 0 bases from V and 6 from J, leaving 5 bases between them.

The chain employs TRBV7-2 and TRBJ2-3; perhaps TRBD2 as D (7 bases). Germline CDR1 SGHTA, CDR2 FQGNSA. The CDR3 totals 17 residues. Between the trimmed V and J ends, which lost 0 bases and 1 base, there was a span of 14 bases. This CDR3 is CASSLAGGGVGTDTQYF. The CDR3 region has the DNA TGTGCCAGCAGCTTAGCTGGCGGGGGCGTGGGCACAGATACGCAGTATTTT. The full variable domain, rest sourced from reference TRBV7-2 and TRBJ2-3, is GAGVSQSPSNKVTEKGKDVELRCDPISGHTALYWYRQSLGQGLEFLIYFQGNSAPDKSGLPSDRFSAERTGGSVSTLTIQRTQQEDSAVYLCASSLAGGGVGTDTQYFGPGTRLTVL.

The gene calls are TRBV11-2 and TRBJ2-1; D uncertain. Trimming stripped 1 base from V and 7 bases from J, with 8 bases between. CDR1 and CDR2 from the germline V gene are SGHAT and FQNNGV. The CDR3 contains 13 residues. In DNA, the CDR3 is TGTGCCAGCAGCTTAGGCCTAGAGAATGAGCAGTTCTTC. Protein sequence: CASSLGLENEQFF. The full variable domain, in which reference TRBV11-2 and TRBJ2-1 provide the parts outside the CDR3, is EAGVAQSPRYKIIEKRQSVAFWCNPISGHATLYWYQQILGQGPKLLIQFQNNGVVDDSQLPKDRFSAERLKGVDSTLKIQPAKLEDSAVYLCASSLGLENEQFFGPGTRLTVL.

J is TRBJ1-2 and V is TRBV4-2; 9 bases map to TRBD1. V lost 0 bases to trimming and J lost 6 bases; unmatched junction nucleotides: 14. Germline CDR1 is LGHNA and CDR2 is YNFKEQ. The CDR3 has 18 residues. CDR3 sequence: CASSQDVGEDRGSDGYTF. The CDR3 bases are TGTGCCAGCAGCCAAGATGTTGGAGAAGACAGGGGGTCGGATGGCTACACCTTC.

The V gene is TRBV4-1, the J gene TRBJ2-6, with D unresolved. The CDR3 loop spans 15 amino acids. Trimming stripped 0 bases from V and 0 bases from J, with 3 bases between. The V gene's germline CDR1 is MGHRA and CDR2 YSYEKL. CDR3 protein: CASSQDISGANVLTF. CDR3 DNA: TGCGCCAGCAGCCAAGATATCTCTGGGGCCAACGTCCTGACTTTC.

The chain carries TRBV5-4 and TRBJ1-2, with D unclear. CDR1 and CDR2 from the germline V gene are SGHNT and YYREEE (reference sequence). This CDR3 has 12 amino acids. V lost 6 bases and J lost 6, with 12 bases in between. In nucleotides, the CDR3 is TGTGCCAGCACTAAGGAGTCCCATGGCTACACCTTC. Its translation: CASTKESHGYTF.